The T cell receptor (beta chain) described here comes from a study of CD8 T cells in Susac syndrome (dated by TCRdb to between 2018 and 2021). About the study as a whole: Whether CD8+ T cell activation and differentiation in Susac syndrome was antigen driven was tested using repertoire sequencing. The study compared CD8+ T cell repertoire clonality among 12 healthy donors, around 14 Susac syndrome patients and approximately 16 multiple sclerosis patients.

Findings and caveats that apply to the study as a whole: The study acknowledged that relatively few individuals were included in the TCR sequencing and HLA analysis.

A word on this clonotype: Its antigen is currently not known. No quality values exist for individual bases; no much larger clone is one base distant.

The CDR1 and CDR2 encoded by the germline V gene are SGDLS and YYNGEE. Trimming costs V 4 bases and J 4 bases, and their ends lie 2 bases apart. Taken from cysteine to phenylalanine, the CDR3 has 10 residues. Only CDR3 DNA is held: 30 bases, read in frame from base 1. High-throughput TCR beta sequencing profiled peripheral blood CD8+ and CD4+ T cells from healthy donors, Susac syndrome patients and multiple sclerosis patients. The multiple sclerosis controls were treatment-naive patients whose relapsing-remitting disease, either stable or active, fulfilled the revised McDonald criteria. Bulk CD8+ and CD4+ T cells were purified by magnetic negative isolation, while CD8+ TEMRA cells were enriched using FACS. Blood was drawn into EDTA tubes, processed within 24 hours, and PBMCs were isolated by density gradient centrifugation. PBMCs destined for TCR sequencing were cryopreserved in liquid nitrogen and later thawed in a 37 °C water bath. Purity of sorted or isolated CD4+, CD8+ and CD8+ TEMRA cells was at least 90%.

RNA was extracted using the RNeasy kit, and roughly 0.5 to 1 microgram was reverse transcribed with random hexamers. TCR beta CDR3 regions were amplified with the immunoSEQ multiplex PCR assay covering 54 Vbeta and 13 Jbeta segments. To correct PCR amplification bias, a synthetic template baseline was used for both primer optimization and computational correction. In the original analysis: Reads were annotated to V, D and J genes per IMGT and analyzed with immunoSEQ Analyzer, keeping only productive sequences. Clonality was calculated as one minus the Shannon entropy normalized by log2 of the number of productive unique sequences. Public and private clones were assessed among the 100 most prevalent clones of each patient and control. A clone was defined as Susac-specific if it was absent from the healthy and MS cohorts, from about 1,100 published viral clones and from other ImmuneACCESS disease sequences. TCRdb trimmed public reads at Q25 via fastp, called clones via MiXCR and kept in-frame beta chains. Identical CDR3 protein sequences are pooled into one entry, listed with their most common genes and DNA. TCRdb's processing, not the study's, gives the V and J calls here. Recorded for this sample are about 280,000 distinct CDR3 sequences; more than 75% of them occurred a single time. The ten top clones hold approximately 0.11% of the sample.

The TCR sequence derives from a human donor with multiple sclerosis. Input material: CD8+ T cells from PBMCs. The chain employs TRBV9 and TRBJ1-2, with the D gene too uncertain to name. CDR3 sequence: CASSPYGYTF. The DNA sequence is TGTGCCAGCAGCCCCTATGGCTACACCTTC. Full variable domain (CDR3 extended with the reference TRBV9 and TRBJ1-2 proteins): DSGVTQTPKHLITATGQRVTLRCSPRSGDLSVYWYQQSLDQGLQFLIQYYNGEERAKGNILERFSAQQFPDLHSELNLSSLELGDSALYFCASSPYGYTFGSGTRLTVV.